One and the same sample provided the 22 T cell receptor beta chains below, sequenced in a study of T cells in Graves' hyperthyroidism and ophthalmopathy. Amplified TCR beta CDR3 regions derived from RNA transcripts. HTBI primers were the set used in a first-round RT-PCR of the TCR CDR3. MiXCR was run by TCRdb on the multiplex PCR reads, yielding one entry per CDR3 protein. Of about 250,000 distinct CDR3 sequences in the sample, 24% were seen once. The sequenced sample consisted of blood. The receptors here all came from a middle-aged woman with Graves' ophthalmopathy.

This sequence joins TRBV5-5 and TRBJ1-5; 7 nucleotides line up with TRBD1. The CDR3 spans 14 residues. Trimming removed 0 bases from V and 5 bases from J; junction bases left unmatched: 2. CDR1 is SGHKS and CDR2 is YYEKEE in the germline V gene (reference sequence). The CDR3 sequence is CASSLGQGHQPQHF. CDR3 in DNA: TGTGCCAGCAGCTTGGGACAGGGTCATCAGCCCCAGCATTTT.

This clonotype was observed at least ten times. The conserved final phenylalanine or tryptophan is absent from the CDR3, which likely points to a read error. The limits of the CDR3 on the DNA are not certain, so only TCRdb's listed CDR3 is given. The rearrangement links TRBV29-1 to TRBJ1-2. The CDR3 has 8 amino acids, counting both end residues. The V gene's germline CDR1 is SQVTM and CDR2 ANQGSEA. CDR3 loop: CSVDDRPL.

This chain joins TRBV2 and TRBJ2-5, with 9 bases identical to TRBD1. The CDR3 extends over 16 amino acids. V shed 3 bases, J shed 6 bases, and the junction held 11 bases outside the gene matches. CDR1 and CDR2 from the germline V gene are SNHLY and FYNNEI. DNA of the CDR3: TGTGCCAGCAGTGAGTCACAAGGGACAGGGAAAAAGACCCAGTACTTC. Its protein is CASSESQGTGKKTQYF.

The gene calls are TRBV6-1 and TRBJ2-7; D unclear. V was pared by 4 bases and J by 0 bases, with 10 bases between. This CDR3 has 14 residues. CDR1 is MNHNS and CDR2 is SASEGT in the germline V gene. CDR3 nucleotides: TGTGCCAGCAGTGGGTTGTTGGTCTCCTACGAGCAGTACTTC. It specifies CASSGLLVSYEQYF.

This clonotype was found many times. This sequence joins TRBV27 and TRBJ2-1, with D possibly being TRBD2 (6 bases). From germline, CDR1 is MNHEY and CDR2 SMNVEV (reference sequence). The CDR3 covers 14 residues. V lost 5 bases and J lost 6, with 14 bases in between. The chain's CDR3 is CASSPRGSANEQFF. CDR3 DNA sequence: TGTGCCAGCAGTCCACGGGGGTCAGCCAATGAGCAGTTCTTC.

The chain joins TRBV28 to TRBJ2-7, with D perhaps given as TRBD1 or TRBD2 (5 bases each). The CDR3 is made up of 13 amino acids. V was clipped by 8 bases and J by 5 bases, with 16 bases between them. Germline V gene data show CDR1 as MDHEN and CDR2 as SYDVKM. For the CDR3, the DNA is TGTGCCAGCTCTCAGATTGGGGGTAACGAGCAGTACTTC. The encoded protein is CASSQIGGNEQYF. The complete variable domain, with remaining parts taken from reference TRBV28 and TRBJ2-7, reads DVKVTQSSRYLVKRTGEKVFLECVQDMDHENMFWYRQDPGLGLRLIYFSYDVKMKEKGDIPEGYSVSREKKERFSLILESASTNQTSMYLCASSQIGGNEQYFGPGTRLTVT.

This chain links TRBV28 with TRBJ1-5; D is undetermined. Trimming removed 7 bases from V and 3 bases from J, with 25 bases in between. This CDR3 contains 18 residues. Germline loops: CDR1 MDHEN, CDR2 SYDVKM. In nucleotides, the CDR3 is TGTGCCAGCACCCCAATGGTAGGGCAGCAGCGATACAATCAGCCCCAGCATTTT. Translation: CASTPMVGQQRYNQPQHF.

CDR3: CASSQDRPTGGAHSPLHF. DNA of the CDR3: TGCGCCAGCAGCCAAGATAGGCCCACAGGGGGCGCCCATTCACCCCTCCACTTT. The chain has TRBV4-1 and TRBJ1-6; the match to TRBD1 covers 9 bases. CDR3 length: 18 residues. Per the germline V gene, CDR1 is MGHRA and CDR2 is YSYEKL. V shed 0 bases and J 8 bases; nucleotides not matched to a gene: 11.

Only one count was recorded for this clonotype. The chain couples TRBV6-5 to TRBJ2-5; maybe TRBD1 (7 bases). Germline V gives CDR1 MNHEY, CDR2 SVGAGI. This CDR3 has 14 residues. V shed 4 bases and J shed 4 bases, with 13 bases lying between them. The CDR3 nucleotides read TGTGCCAGCAGTTCCGGGACAGCGGGAGAGACCCAGTACTTC. Protein product: CASSSGTAGETQYF.

The V and J genes are TRBV6-1 and TRBJ2-1; possible D gene TRBD2, 6 bases. CDR3 length: 14 amino acids. CDR1 is MNHNS and CDR2 is SASEGT in the germline V gene. Trimming took 1 base from V and 7 from J, leaving 11 bases between them. CDR3 sequence (DNA): TGTGCCAGCAGTGAAGACGTCGGGACTAATGAGCAGTTCTTC. Translation gives CASSEDVGTNEQFF.

This clonotype was counted many times. The chain joins TRBV7-6 to TRBJ2-2; D is possibly TRBD2 (5 bases). Trimming took 9 bases from V and 1 from J, leaving 12 bases between them. CDR1 is SGHVS, CDR2 FNYEAQ, per germline. This CDR3 contains 14 residues. The CDR3 coding sequence is TGTGCCAGTTGCCGGGATGGGAACACCGGGGAGCTGTTTTTT. Translated: CASCRDGNTGELFF. Together with reference TRBV7-6 and TRBJ2-2, the CDR3 gives the full variable domain: GAGVSQSPRYKVTKRGQDVALRCDPISGHVSLYWYRQALGQGPEFLTYFNYEAQQDKSGLPNDRFSAERPEGSISTLTIQRTEQRDSAMYRCASCRDGNTGELFFGEGSRLTVL.

Ten or more counts support this clonotype. The V and J genes are TRBV9 and TRBJ2-7; D is perhaps TRBD2 (6 bases). The V gene lost 3 bases and the J gene lost 3 bases, with 10 bases spanning the gap. The germline V gene encodes CDR1 SGDLS and CDR2 YYNGEE. This CDR3 region has 13 residues. As DNA, the CDR3 is TGTGCCAGCAGCGCGACTAGAAGCTACGAGCAGTACTTC. Protein sequence: CASSATRSYEQYF.

This clonotype occurred many times. The rearrangement joins TRBV6-1 to TRBJ2-4; TRBD2 matches at 7 bases. This CDR3 region has 12 residues. V lost 8 bases, J lost 4 bases, and 2 bases stayed unmatched. Germline values: CDR1 MNHNS, CDR2 SASEGT. The CDR3 DNA reads TGTGCCAGCGGGGGGGGAAAAAACATTCAGTACTTC. This sequence encodes CASGGGKNIQYF.

This clonotype has a count of ten or more. The chain is built from TRBV29-1 and TRBJ2-5; D is unresolved. CDR1 and CDR2 from the germline V gene are SQVTM and ANQGSEA. The V end was cut by 7 bases, the J end by 4 bases, with 10 bases between. This CDR3 comprises 11 residues. The CDR3 nucleotides read TGCAGCGGCGAACTCGGAGAGACCCAGTACTTC. Protein: CSGELGETQYF.

This clonotype was observed at least ten times. This chain connects TRBV2 to TRBJ1-6; the D is unclear. CDR1 and CDR2 from the germline V gene are SNHLY and FYNNEI. The V gene lost 5 bases and the J gene lost 7 bases, with 12 bases spanning the gap. The CDR3 is made up of 14 amino acids. The CDR3: CASSRTVTNSPLHF. The DNA for the CDR3 is TGTGCCAGCAGTCGGACTGTGACCAATTCACCCCTCCACTTT.

As to this clonotype: An end of the junction does not agree with germline; a read error may underlie this. The CDR3 region is CVSSQVGGGSYEQYF. The CDR3 coding sequence is TGTGTCAGCAGCCAAGTGGGAGGGGGCTCCTACGAGCAGTACTTC. V is TRBV4-2 and J is TRBJ2-7; the D gene is possibly TRBD2 (7 bases). The germline V gene has CDR1 LGHNA and CDR2 YNFKEQ. This CDR3 comprises 15 residues.

J is TRBJ1-6 and V is TRBV6-1; the D is unclear. CDR1 is MNHNS and CDR2 is SASEGT in the germline V gene. This CDR3 contains 12 residues. V lost 3 bases, J lost 8 bases, and 5 bases lay in between. The CDR3 sequence is CASSDGYSPLHF. Here the CDR3 DNA reads TGTGCCAGCAGTGACGGTTATTCACCCCTCCACTTT.

This clonotype was counted ten times or more. This sequence joins TRBV25-1 and TRBJ2-4, with D hard to call. With 6 bases removed from V and 3 bases from J, the gap between germline ends came to 18 bases. CDR3 length equals 16 residues. Germline V gene lookup returns CDR1 MGHDK and CDR2 SYGVNS. DNA for the CDR3: TGTGCCAGCAGATCTGGCTTCCCCGACGACAAAAACATTCAGTACTTC. Translating it yields CASRSGFPDDKNIQYF.

Many counts were recorded for this clonotype. The chain couples TRBV7-6 to TRBJ2-7; D tentatively fits TRBD1 or TRBD2 (6 bases each). V lost 2 bases to trimming and J lost 0 bases, with 11 bases between them. The CDR3 sequence is 15 residues long. Per germline, CDR1 SGHVS and CDR2 FNYEAQ. The CDR3 loop reads CASSLQQGGSYEQYF. CDR3 in DNA: TGTGCCAGCAGCTTACAACAGGGAGGCTCCTACGAGCAGTACTTC.

This clonotype has at least ten counts. This chain uses TRBV7-9 with TRBJ2-2; D perhaps matches TRBD1 (8 bases). From germline, CDR1 is SEHNR and CDR2 FQNEAQ (reference sequence). This CDR3 has 17 amino acids. V dropped 4 bases and J dropped 6 bases, with 21 bases sitting between them. The CDR3 loop reads CASSSGAGQDGAGELFF. CDR3 DNA: TGTGCCAGCAGCTCCGGAGCGGGACAGGATGGTGCCGGGGAGCTGTTTTTT.

The chain couples TRBV20-1 to TRBJ2-7, with 7 bases aligning to TRBD2. The length of the CDR3 is 15 residues. J was trimmed by 4 bases and V by 0 bases; bases with no gene match: 9. Germline loops: CDR1 DFQATT, CDR2 SNEGSKA (reference sequence). CDR3 nucleotides: TGCAGTGCTAGAGATCCCCTAGCGGAGGGATACGAGCAGTACTTC. It is translated as CSARDPLAEGYEQYF.

This clonotype was seen just once. The chain uses TRBV2 and TRBJ1-2, with D maybe TRBD1 (5 bases). Between the trimmed V and J ends, which lost 7 bases and 4 bases, there was a span of 16 bases. This CDR3 is built from 14 residues. Looked up from germline, CDR1 is SNHLY and CDR2 is FYNNEI. The CDR3 nucleotides are TGTGCCAGCACCCTGACCGACAGCTTCTATGGCTACACCTTC. Amino acid sequence: CASTLTDSFYGYTF.